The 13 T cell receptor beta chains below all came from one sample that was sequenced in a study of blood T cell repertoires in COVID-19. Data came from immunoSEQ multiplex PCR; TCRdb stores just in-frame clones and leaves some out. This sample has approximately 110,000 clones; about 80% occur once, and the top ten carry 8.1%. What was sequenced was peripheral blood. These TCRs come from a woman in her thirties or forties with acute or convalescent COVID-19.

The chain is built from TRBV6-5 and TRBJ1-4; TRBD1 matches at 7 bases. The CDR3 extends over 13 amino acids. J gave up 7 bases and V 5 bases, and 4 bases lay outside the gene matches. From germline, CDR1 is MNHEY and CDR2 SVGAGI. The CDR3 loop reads CASSRTGGEKLFF. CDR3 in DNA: TGTGCCAGCAGTAGGACAGGTGGTGAAAAACTGTTTTTT.

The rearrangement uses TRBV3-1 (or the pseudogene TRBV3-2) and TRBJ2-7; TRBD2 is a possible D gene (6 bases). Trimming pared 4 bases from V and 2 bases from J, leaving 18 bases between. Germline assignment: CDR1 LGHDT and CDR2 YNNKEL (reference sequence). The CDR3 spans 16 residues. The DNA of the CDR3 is TGTGCCAGCAGCCCCTTACGGGACTCGCGGCCCTACGAGCAGTACTTC. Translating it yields CASSPLRDSRPYEQYF.

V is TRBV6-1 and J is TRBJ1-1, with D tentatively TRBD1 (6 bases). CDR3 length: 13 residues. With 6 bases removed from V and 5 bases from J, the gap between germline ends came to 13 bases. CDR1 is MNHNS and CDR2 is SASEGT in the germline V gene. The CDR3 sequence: CASSSQQGTEAFF. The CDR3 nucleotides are TGTGCCAGCAGCTCCCAACAGGGTACTGAAGCTTTCTTT.

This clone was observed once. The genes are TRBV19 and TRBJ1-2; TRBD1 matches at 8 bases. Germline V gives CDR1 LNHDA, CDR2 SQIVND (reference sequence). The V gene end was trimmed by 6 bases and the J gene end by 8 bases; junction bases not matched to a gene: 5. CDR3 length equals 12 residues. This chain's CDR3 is CASRAGQEGYTF. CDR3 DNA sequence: TGTGCCAGTAGGGCGGGACAGGAAGGCTACACCTTC.

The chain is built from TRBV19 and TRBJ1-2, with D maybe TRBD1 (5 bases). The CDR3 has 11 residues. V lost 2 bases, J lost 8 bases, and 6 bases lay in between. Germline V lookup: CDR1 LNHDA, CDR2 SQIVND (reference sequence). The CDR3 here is CASSIKGGYTF. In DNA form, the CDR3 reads TGTGCCAGTAGTATAAAGGGGGGCTACACCTTC.

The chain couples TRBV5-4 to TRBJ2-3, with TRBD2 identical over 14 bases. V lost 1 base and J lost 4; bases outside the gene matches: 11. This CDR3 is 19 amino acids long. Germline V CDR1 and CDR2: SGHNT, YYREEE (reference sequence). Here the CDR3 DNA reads TGTGCCAGCAGCTTGCCGGGACTAGCGGGGGCTTTTGGGGCAGATACGCAGTATTTT. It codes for CASSLPGLAGAFGADTQYF.

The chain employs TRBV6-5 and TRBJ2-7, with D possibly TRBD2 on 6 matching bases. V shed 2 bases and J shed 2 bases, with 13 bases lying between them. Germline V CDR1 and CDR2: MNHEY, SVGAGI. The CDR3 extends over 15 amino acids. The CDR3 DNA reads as TGTGCCAGCAGTTACGTTCAGGCGGGGACCTACGAGCAGTACTTC. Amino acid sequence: CASSYVQAGTYEQYF.

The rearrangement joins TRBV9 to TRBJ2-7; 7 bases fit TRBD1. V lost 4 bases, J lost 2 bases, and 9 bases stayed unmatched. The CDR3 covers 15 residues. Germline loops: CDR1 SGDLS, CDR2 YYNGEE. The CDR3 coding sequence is TGTGCCAGCAGCAGATCGACAGGGTCCACCTACGAGCAGTACTTC. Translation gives CASSRSTGSTYEQYF.

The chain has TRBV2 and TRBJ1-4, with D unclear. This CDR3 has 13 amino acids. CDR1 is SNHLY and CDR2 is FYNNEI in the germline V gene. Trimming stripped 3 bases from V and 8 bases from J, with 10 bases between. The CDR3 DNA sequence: TGTGCCAGCAGTGAGAGGGTGGGGGAAAAACTGTTTTTT. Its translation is CASSERVGEKLFF.

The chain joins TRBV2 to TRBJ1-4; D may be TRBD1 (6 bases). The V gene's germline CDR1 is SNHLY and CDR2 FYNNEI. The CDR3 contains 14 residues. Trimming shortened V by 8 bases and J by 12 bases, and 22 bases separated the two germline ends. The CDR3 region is CASGRSGTFVELFF. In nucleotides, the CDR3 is TGTGCCAGCGGACGTAGTGGGACATTTGTCGAACTGTTTTTT.

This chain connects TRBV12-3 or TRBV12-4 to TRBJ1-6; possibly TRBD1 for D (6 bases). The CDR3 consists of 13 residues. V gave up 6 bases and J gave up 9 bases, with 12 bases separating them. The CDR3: CASSQDRGSPLHF. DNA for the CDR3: TGTGCCAGCAGCCAGGACAGAGGTTCACCCCTCCACTTT.

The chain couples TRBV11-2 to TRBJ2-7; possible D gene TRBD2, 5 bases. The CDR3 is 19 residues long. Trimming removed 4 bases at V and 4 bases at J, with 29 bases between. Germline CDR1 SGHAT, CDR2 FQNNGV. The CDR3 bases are TGTGCCAGCAGCTCCCCTCGGGCTAGCCCTTGGTCGGGTCGATACGAGCAGTACTTC. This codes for CASSSPRASPWSGRYEQYF.

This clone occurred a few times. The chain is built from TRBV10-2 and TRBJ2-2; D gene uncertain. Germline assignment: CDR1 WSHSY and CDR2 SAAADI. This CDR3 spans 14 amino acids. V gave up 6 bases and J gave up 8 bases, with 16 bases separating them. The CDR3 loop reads CASSLTPSGGELFF. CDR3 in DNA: TGCGCCAGCAGCCTCACGCCCTCCGGGGGGGAGCTGTTTTTT.